This entry concerns a single TCR beta chain. These data belong to a study of CD4+ T cells in melanoma. The CDR3 is 13 amino acids. The germline V and J ends were trimmed by 4 bases and 6 bases, with 13 bases remaining between them. Germline lookup yields CDR1 ENHRY and CDR2 SYGVKD. Generated by immunoSEQ multiplex PCR, the TCRdb table keeps only in-frame clones and is missing some. This table has roughly 110,000 clones, 92% appearing once. The chain has TRBV10-3 and TRBJ2-7; the D gene is possibly TRBD1 (6 bases). This TCR was recovered from a human donor with melanoma. The material sequenced was peripheral blood. The CDR3, as DNA: TGTGCCATCAGTGGGGTACAGGGAAGCGAGCAGTACTTC. Its translation: CAISGVQGSEQYF.